This TCR beta chain was found in a study of cytomegalovirus exposure and HLA in healthy donors. Study-wide results and caveats: Presence/absence analyses took donor sequencing depth as roughly uniform.

To note about this clone: The antigen is undetermined.

Researchers ran the PCR with 60 Vbeta and 13 Jbeta primers. Repertoires were generated with immunoSEQ multiplex PCR, while TCRdb's copy carries only in-frame clones and drops some. Found here are 30,000 to 45,000 clones, roughly 88% of them singletons; the top ten hold roughly 4%. The sample comprised PBMCs. The TCR comes from a woman between 18 and 30 years old in good health and CMV-seronegative.

The chain's CDR3 is CSVVGDRGSPFF. Written as DNA, the CDR3 is TGCAGCGTTGTCGGAGACAGGGGGTCTCCGTTCTTC. The gene calls are TRBV29-1 and TRBJ2-1, with 9 bases fitting TRBD1. The V and J ends lost 4 bases and 15 bases, in that order; junction bases with no gene match: 10. This CDR3 is built from 12 residues. Per the germline V gene, CDR1 is SQVTM and CDR2 is ANQGSEA.